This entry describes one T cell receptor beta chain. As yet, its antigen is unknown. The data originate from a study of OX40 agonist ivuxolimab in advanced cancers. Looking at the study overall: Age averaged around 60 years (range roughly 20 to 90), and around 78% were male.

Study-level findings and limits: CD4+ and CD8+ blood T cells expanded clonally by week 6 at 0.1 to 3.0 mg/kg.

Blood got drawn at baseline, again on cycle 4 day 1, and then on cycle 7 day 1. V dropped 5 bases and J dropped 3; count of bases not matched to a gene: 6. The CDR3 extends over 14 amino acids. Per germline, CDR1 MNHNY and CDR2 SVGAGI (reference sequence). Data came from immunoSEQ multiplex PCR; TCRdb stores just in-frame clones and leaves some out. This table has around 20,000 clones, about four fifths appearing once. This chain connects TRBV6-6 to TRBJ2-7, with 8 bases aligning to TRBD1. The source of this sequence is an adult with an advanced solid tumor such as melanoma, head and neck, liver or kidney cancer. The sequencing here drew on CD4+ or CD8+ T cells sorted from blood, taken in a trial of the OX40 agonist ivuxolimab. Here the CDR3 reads CASSDLTGVYEQYF. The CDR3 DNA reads TGTGCCAGCAGTGACCTGACAGGGGTCTACGAGCAGTACTTC.